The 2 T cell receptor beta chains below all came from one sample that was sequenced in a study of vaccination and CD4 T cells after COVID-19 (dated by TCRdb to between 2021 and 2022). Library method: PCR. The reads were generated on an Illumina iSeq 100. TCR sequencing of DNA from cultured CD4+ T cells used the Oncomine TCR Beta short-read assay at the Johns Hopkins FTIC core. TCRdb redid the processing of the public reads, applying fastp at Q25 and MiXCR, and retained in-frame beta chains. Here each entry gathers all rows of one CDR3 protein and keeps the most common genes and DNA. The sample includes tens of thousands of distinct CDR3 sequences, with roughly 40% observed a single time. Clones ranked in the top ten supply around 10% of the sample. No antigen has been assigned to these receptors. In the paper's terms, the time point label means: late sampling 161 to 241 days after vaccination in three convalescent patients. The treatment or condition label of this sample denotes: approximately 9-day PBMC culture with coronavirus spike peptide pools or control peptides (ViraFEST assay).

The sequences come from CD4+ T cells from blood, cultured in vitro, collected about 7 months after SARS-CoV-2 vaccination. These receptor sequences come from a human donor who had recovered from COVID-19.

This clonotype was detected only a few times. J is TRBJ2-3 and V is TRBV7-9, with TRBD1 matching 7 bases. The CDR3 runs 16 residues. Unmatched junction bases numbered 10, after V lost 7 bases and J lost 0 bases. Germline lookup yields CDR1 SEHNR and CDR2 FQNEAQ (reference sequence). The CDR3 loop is CASTRGGSPSTDTQYF. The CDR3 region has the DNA TGTGCCAGCACAAGAGGGGGCAGCCCTAGCACAGATACGCAGTATTTT. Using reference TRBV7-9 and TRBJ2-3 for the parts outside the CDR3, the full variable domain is DTGVSQNPRHKITKRGQNVTFRCDPISEHNRLYWYRQTLGQGPEFLTYFQNEAQLEKSRLLSDRFSAERPKGSFSTLEIQRTEQGDSAMYLCASTRGGSPSTDTQYFGPGTRLTVL.

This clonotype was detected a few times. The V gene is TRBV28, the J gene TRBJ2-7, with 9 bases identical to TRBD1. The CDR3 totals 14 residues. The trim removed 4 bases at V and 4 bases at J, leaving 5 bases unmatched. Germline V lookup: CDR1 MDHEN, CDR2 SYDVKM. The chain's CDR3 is CASSSPGQGYEQYF. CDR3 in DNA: TGTGCCAGCAGTTCCCCGGGACAGGGTTACGAGCAGTACTTC.